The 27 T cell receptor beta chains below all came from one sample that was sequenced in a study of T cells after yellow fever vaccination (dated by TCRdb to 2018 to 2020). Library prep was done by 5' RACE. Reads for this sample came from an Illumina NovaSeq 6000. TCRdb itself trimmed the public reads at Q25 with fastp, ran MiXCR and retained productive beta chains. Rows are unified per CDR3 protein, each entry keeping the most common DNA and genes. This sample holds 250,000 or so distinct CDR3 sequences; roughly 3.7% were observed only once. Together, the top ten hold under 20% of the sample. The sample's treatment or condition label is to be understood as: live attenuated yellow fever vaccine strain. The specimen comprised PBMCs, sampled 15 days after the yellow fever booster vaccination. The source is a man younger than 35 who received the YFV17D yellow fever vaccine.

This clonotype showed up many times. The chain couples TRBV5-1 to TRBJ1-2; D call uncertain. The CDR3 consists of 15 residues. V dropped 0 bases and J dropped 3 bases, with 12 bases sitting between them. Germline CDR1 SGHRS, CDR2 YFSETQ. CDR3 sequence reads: CASSLAPDVDYGYTF. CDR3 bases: TGCGCCAGCAGCTTGGCCCCGGACGTAGACTATGGCTACACCTTC.

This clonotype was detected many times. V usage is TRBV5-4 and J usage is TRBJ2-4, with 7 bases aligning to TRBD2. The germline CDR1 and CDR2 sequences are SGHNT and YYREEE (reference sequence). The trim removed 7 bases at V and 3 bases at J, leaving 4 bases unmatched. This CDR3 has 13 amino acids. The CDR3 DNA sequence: TGTGCCAGCGGAGGGACTAACAAAAACATTCAGTACTTC. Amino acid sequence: CASGGTNKNIQYF.

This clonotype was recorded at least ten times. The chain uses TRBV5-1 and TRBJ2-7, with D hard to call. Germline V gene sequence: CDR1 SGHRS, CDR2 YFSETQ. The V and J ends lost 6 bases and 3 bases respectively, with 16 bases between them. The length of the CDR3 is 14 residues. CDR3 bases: TGCGCCAGCAAGATCTCCGTAGCTAGCTACGAGCAGTACTTC. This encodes CASKISVASYEQYF.

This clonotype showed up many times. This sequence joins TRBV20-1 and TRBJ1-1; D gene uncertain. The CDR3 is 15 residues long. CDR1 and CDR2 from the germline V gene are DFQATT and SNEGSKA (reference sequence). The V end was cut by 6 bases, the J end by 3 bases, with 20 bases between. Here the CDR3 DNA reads TGCAGTGCCCGAAGTTTGGGTCTGGACTACACTGAAGCTTTCTTT. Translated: CSARSLGLDYTEAFF.

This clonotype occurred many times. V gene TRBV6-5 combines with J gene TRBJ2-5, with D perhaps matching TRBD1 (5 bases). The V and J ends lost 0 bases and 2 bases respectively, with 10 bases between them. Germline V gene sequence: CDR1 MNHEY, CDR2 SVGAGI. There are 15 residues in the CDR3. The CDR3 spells CASSYSAGWQETQYF. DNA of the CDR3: TGTGCCAGCAGTTACTCGGCAGGGTGGCAAGAGACCCAGTACTTC.

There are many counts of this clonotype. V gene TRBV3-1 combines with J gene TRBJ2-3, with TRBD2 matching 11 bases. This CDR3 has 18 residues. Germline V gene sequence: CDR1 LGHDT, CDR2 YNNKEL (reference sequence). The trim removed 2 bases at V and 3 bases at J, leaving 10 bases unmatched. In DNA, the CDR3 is TGTGCCAGCAGCCAACAGCCTGTGAGACTAGCGGGGACAGATACGCAGTATTTT. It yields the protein CASSQQPVRLAGTDTQYF.

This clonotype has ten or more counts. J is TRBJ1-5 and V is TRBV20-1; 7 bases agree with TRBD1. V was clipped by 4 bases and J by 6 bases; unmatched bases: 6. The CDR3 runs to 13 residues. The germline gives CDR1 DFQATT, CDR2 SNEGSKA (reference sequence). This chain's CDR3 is CSATGGGGQPQHF. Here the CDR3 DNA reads TGCAGTGCTACAGGGGGAGGTGGTCAGCCCCAGCATTTT.

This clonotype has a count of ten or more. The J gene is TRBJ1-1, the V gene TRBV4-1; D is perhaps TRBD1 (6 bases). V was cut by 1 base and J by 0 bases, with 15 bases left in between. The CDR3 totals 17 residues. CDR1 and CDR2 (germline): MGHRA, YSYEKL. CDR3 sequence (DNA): TGCGCCAGCAGCCAAGGGGGGGCAGGGTTCTTGAACACTGAAGCTTTCTTT. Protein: CASSQGGAGFLNTEAFF.

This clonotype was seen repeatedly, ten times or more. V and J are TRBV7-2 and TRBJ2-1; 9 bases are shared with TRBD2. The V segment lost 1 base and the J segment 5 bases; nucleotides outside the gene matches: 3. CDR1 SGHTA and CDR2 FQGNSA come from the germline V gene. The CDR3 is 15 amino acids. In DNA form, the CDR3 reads TGTGCCAGCAGCTTAGGTAGCGGGGGTAACAATGAGCAGTTCTTC. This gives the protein CASSLGSGGNNEQFF.

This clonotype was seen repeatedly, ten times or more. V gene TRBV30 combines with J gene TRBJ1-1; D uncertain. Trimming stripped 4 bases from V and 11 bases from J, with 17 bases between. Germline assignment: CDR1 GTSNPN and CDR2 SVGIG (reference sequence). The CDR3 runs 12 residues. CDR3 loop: CAWTSVAGLAFF. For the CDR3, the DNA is TGTGCCTGGACGAGCGTGGCAGGCTTGGCTTTCTTT.

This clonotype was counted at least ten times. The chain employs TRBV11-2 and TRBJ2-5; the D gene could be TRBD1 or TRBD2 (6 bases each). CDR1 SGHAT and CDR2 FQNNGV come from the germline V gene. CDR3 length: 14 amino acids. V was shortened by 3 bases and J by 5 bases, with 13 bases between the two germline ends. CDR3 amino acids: CASSLVLGGETQYF. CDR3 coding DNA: TGTGCCAGCAGCTTGGTTTTAGGGGGGGAGACCCAGTACTTC. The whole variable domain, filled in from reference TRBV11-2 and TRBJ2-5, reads EAGVAQSPRYKIIEKRQSVAFWCNPISGHATLYWYQQILGQGPKLLIQFQNNGVVDDSQLPKDRFSAERLKGVDSTLKIQPAKLEDSAVYLCASSLVLGGETQYFGPGTRLLVL.

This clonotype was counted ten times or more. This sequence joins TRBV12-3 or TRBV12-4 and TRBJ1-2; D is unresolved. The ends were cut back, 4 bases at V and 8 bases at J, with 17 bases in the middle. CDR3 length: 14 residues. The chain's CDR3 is CASSWSRHGAGYTF. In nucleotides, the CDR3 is TGTGCCAGCAGTTGGTCCCGGCACGGAGCGGGCTACACCTTC.

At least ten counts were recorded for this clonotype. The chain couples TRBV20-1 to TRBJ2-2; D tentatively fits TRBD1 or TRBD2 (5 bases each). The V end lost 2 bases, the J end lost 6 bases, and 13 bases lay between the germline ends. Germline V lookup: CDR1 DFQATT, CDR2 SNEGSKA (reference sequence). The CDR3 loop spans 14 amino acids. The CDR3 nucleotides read TGCAGTGCTAGACGGGATCAAGGGGCCGGGGAGCTGTTTTTT. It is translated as CSARRDQGAGELFF.

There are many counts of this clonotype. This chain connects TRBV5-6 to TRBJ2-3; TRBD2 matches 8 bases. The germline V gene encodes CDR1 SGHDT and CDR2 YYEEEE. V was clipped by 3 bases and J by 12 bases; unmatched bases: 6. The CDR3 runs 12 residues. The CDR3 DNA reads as TGTGCCAGCAGCTCCGGACTAGCTTACCAGTATTTT. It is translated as CASSSGLAYQYF. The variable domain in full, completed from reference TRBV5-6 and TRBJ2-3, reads DAGVTQSPTHLIKTRGQQVTLRCSPKSGHDTVSWYQQALGQGPQFIFQYYEEEERQRGNFPDRFSGHQFPNYSSELNVNALLLGDSALYLCASSSGLAYQYFGPGTRLTVL.

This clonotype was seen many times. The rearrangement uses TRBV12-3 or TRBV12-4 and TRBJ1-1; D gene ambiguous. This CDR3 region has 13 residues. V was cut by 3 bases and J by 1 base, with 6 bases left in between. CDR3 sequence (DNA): TGTGCCAGCAGTTTCGCGAGGAACACTGAAGCTTTCTTT. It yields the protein CASSFARNTEAFF.

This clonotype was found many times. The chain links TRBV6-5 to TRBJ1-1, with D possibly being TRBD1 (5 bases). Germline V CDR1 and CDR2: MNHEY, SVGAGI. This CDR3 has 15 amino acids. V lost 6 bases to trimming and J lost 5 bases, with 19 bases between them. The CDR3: CASSRGGGRTTEAFF. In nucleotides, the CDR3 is TGTGCCAGCAGCCGCGGGGGAGGGCGAACAACTGAAGCTTTCTTT.

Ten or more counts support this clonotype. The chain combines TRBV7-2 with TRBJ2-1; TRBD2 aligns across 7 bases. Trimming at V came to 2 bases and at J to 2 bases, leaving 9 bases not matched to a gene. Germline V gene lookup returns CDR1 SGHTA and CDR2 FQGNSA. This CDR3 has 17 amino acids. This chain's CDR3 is CASSLNVGGGPYNEQFF. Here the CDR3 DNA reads TGTGCCAGCAGCTTAAATGTGGGCGGGGGACCCTACAATGAGCAGTTCTTC. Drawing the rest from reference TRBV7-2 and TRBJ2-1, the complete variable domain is GAGVSQSPSNKVTEKGKDVELRCDPISGHTALYWYRQSLGQGLEFLIYFQGNSAPDKSGLPSDRFSAERTGGSVSTLTIQRTQQEDSAVYLCASSLNVGGGPYNEQFFGPGTRLTVL.

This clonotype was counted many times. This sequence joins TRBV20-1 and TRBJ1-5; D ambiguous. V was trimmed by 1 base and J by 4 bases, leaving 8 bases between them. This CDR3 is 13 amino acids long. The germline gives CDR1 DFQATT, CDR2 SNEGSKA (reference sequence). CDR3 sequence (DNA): TGCAGTGCTAGAGGGCAGCTTAATCAGCCCCAGCATTTT. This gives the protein CSARGQLNQPQHF.

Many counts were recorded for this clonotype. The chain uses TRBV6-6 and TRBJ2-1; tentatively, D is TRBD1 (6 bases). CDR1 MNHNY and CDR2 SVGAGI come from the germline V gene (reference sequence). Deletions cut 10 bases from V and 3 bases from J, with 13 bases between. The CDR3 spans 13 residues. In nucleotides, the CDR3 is TGTGCCACACTCTCGACAGGCTACAATGAGCAGTTCTTC. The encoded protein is CATLSTGYNEQFF.

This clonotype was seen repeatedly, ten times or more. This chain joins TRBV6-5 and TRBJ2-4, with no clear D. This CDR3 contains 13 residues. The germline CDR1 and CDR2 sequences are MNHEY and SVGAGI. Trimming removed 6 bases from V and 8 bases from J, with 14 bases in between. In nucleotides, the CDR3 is TGTGCCAGCAGCAGGCAGGCTACCTACATTCAGTACTTC. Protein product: CASSRQATYIQYF.

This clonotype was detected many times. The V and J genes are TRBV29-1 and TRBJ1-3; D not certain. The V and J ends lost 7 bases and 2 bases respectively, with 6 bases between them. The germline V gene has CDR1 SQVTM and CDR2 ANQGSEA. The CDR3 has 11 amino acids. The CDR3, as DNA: TGCAGCGCGGGGACTGGAAACACCATATATTTT. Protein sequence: CSAGTGNTIYF.

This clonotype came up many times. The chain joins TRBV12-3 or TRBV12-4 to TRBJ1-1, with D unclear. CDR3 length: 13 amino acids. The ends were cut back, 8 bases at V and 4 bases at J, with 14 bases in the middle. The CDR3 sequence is CASGKWVVTEAFF. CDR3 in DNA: TGTGCCAGCGGGAAGTGGGTAGTCACTGAAGCTTTCTTT.

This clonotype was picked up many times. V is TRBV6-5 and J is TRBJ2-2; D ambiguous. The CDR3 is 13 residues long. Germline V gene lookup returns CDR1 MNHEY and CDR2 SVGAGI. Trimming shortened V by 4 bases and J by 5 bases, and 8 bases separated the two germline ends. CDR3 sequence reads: CASSSHSTGELFF. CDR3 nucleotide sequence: TGTGCCAGCAGTTCCCATAGTACCGGGGAGCTGTTTTTT.

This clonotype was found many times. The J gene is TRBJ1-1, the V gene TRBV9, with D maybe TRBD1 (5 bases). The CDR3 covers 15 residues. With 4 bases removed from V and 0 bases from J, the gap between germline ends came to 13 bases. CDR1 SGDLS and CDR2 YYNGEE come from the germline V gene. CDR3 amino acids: CASSLGGTVNTEAFF. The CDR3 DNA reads TGTGCCAGCAGCCTTGGCGGGACGGTGAACACTGAAGCTTTCTTT.

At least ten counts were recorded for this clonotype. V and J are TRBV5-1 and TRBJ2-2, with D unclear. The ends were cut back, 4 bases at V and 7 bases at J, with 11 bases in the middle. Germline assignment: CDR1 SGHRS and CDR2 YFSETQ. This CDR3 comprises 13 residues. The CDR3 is CASSPGVDGELFF. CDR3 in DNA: TGCGCCAGCAGCCCCGGCGTGGACGGGGAGCTGTTTTTT.

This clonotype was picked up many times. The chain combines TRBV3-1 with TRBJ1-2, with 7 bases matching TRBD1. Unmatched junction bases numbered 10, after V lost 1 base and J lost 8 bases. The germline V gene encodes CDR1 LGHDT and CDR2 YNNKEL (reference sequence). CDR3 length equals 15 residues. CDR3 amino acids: CASSQGTGTAQGYTF. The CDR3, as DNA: TGTGCCAGCAGCCAAGGGACCGGGACAGCCCAGGGCTACACCTTC.

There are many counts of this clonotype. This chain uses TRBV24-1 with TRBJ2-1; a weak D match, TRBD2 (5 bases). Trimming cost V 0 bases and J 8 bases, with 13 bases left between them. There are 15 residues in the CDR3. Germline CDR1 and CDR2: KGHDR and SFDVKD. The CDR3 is CATSDLHGVRDEQFF. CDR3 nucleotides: TGTGCCACCAGTGATTTGCACGGGGTTAGGGATGAGCAGTTCTTC.